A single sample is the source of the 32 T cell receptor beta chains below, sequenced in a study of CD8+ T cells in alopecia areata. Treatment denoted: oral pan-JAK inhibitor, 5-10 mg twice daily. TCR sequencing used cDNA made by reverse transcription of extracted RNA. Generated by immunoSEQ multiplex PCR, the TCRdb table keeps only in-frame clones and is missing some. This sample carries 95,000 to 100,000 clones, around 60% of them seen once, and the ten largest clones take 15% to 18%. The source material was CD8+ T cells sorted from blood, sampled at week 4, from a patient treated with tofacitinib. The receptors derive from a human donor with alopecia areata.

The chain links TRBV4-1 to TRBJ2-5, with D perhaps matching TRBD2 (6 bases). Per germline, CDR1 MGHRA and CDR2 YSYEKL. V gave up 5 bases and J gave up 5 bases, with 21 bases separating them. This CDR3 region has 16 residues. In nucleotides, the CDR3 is TGCGCCAGCAGCTTCGAGGGAGGTCCCCCGCTGGAGACCCAGTACTTC. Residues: CASSFEGGPPLETQYF.

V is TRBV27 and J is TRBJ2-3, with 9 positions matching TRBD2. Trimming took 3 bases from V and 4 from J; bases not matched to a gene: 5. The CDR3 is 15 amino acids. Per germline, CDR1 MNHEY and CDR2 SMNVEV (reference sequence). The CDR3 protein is CASSFFSSGADTQYF. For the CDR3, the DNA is TGTGCCAGCAGTTTCTTTTCTAGCGGGGCAGATACGCAGTATTTT.

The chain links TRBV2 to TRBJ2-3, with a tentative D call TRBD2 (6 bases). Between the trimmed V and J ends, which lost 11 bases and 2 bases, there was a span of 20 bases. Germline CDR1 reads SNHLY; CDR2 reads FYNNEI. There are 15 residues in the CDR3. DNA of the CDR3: TGTGCCGAACTCAACGGGACTTCCTACACAGATACGCAGTATTTT. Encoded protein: CAELNGTSYTDTQYF.

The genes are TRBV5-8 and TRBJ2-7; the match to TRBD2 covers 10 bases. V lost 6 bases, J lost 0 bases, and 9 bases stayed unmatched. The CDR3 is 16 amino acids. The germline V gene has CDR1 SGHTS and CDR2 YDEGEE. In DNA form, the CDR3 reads TGTGCCAGCATGGCTAGCGGGGGCCTCAGCTCCTACGAGCAGTACTTC. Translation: CASMASGGLSSYEQYF.

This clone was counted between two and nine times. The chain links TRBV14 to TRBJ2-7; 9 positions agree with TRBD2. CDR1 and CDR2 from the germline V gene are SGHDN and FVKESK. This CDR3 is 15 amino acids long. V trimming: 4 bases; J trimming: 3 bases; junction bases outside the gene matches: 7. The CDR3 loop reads CASSRGTSLDYEQYF. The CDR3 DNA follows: TGTGCCAGCAGCCGTGGGACTAGCCTAGACTACGAGCAGTACTTC. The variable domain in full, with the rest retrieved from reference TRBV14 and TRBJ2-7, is EAGVTQFPSHSVIEKGQTVTLRCDPISGHDNLYWYRRVMGKEIKFLLHFVKESKQDESGMPNNRFLAERTGGTYSTLKVQPAELEDSGVYFCASSRGTSLDYEQYFGPGTRLTVT.

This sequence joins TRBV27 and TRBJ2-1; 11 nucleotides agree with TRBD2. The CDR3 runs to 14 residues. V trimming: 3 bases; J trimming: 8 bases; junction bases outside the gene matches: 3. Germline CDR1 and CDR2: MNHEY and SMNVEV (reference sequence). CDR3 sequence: CASSLSSGGYEQFF. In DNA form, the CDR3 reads TGTGCCAGCAGTTTGTCTAGCGGGGGGTATGAGCAGTTCTTC.

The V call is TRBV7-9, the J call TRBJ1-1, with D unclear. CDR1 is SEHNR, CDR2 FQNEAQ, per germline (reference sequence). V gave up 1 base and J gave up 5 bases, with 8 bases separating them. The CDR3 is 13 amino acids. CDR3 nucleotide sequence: TGTGCCAGCAGCTTAGATGAAAGGACTGAAGCTTTCTTT. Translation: CASSLDERTEAFF. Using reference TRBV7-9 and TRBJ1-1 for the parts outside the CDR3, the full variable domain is DTGVSQNPRHKITKRGQNVTFRCDPISEHNRLYWYRQTLGQGPEFLTYFQNEAQLEKSRLLSDRFSAERPKGSFSTLEIQRTEQGDSAMYLCASSLDERTEAFFGQGTRLTVV.

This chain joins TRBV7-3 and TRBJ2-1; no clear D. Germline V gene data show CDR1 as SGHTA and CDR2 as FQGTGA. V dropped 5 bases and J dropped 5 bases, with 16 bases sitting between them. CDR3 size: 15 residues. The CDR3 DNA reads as TGTGCCAGCAGCCCTACCCTTGTGGGGAACAATGAGCAGTTCTTC. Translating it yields CASSPTLVGNNEQFF.

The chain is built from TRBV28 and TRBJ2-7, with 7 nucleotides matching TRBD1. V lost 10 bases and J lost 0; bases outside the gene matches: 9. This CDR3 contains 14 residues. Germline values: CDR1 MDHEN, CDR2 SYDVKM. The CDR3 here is CANPPGQNSYEQYF. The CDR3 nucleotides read TGTGCCAATCCACCGGGACAGAACTCCTACGAGCAGTACTTC.

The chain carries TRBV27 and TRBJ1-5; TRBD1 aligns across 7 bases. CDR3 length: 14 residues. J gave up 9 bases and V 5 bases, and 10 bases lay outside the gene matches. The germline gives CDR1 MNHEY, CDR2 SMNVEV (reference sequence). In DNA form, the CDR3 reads TGTGCCAGCAGTCCGACAGGGCCGTTGGGGCCCCAGCATTTT. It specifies CASSPTGPLGPQHF.

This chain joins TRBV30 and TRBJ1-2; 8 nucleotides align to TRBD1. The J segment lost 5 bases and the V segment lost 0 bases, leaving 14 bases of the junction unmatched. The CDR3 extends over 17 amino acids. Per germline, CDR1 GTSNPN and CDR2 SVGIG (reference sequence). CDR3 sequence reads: CAWSVLPPQGATYGYTF. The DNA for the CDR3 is TGTGCCTGGAGTGTACTGCCCCCCCAGGGGGCGACGTATGGCTACACCTTC.

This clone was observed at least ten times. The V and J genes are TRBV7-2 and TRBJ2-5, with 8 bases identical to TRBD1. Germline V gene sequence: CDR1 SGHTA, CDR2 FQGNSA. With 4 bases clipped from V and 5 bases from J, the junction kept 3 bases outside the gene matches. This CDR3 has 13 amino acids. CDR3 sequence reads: CASSSGQAETQYF. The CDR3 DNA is TGTGCCAGCAGCTCGGGACAGGCGGAGACCCAGTACTTC.

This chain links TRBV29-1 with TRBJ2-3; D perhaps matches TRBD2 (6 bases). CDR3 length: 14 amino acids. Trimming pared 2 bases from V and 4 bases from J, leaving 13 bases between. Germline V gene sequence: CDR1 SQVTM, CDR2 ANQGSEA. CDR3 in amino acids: CSVEIAETADTQYF. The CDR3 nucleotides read TGCAGCGTTGAAATAGCGGAAACCGCAGATACGCAGTATTTT.

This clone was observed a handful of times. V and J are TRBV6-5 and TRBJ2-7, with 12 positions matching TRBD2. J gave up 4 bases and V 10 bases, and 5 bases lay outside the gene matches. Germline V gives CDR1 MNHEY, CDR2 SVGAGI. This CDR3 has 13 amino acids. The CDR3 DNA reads TGTGCCACTCGGCTAGCGGGAGGGTACGAGCAGTACTTC. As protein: CATRLAGGYEQYF.

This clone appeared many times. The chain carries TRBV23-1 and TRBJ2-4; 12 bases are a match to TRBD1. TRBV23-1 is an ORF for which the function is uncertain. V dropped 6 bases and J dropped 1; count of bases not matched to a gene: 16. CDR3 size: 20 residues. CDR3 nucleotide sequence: TGCGCCAGCAGGTCCAACTACCGGGACAGGGGGCGGTGGGCCAAAAACATTCAGTACTTC. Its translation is CASRSNYRDRGRWAKNIQYF.

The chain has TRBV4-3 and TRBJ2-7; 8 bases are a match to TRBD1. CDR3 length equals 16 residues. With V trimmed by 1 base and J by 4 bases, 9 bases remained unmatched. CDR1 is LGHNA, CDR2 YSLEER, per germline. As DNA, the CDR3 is TGCGCCAGCAGCCAAGGCCGACAGGGGATCCAATACGAGCAGTACTTC. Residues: CASSQGRQGIQYEQYF.

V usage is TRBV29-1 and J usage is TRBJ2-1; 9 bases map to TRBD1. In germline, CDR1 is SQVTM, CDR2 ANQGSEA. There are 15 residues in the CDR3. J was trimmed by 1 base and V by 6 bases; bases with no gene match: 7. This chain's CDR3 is CSVSTGTGSYNEQFF. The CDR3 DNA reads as TGCAGCGTCTCTACCGGGACAGGGTCCTACAATGAGCAGTTCTTC.

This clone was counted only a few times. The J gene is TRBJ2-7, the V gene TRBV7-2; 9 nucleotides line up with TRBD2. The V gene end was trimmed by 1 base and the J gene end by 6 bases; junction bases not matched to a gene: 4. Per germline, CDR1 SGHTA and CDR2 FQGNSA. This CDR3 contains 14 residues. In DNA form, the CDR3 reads TGTGCCAGCAGCTTAGTAGCGGGAGCGGGCGAGCAGTACTTC. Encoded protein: CASSLVAGAGEQYF.

Written as DNA, the CDR3 is TGTGCCAGCAAAGTCGGGGATGGCTACACCTTC. This sequence encodes CASKVGDGYTF. J is TRBJ1-2 and V is TRBV28; D remains unclear. The CDR3 is made up of 11 amino acids. The V end was cut by 7 bases, the J end by 6 bases, with 9 bases between. Germline assignment: CDR1 MDHEN and CDR2 SYDVKM.

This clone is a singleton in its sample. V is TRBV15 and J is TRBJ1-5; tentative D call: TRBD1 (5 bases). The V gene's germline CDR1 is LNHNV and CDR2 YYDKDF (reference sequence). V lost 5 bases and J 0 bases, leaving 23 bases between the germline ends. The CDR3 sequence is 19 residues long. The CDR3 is CATSEKLFGTDYSNQPQHF. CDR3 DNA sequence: TGTGCCACCAGCGAGAAACTATTTGGGACGGACTATAGCAATCAGCCCCAGCATTTT.

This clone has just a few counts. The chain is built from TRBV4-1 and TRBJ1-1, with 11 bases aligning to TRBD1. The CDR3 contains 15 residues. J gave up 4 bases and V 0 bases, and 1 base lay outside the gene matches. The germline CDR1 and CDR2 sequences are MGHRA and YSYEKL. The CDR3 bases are TGCGCCAGCAGCCAAGAAGGGACAGGGGGCACTGAAGCTTTCTTT. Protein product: CASSQEGTGGTEAFF.

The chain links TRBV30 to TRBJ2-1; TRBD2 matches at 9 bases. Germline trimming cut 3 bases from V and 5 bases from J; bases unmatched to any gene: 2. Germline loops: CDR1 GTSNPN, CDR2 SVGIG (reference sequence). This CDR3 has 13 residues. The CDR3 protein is CAWRRLADNEQFF. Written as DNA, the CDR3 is TGTGCCTGGAGGCGACTAGCGGACAATGAGCAGTTCTTC.

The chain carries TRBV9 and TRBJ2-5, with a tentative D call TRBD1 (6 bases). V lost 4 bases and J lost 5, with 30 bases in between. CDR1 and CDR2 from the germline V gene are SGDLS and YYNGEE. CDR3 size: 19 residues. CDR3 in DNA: TGTGCCAGCAGCCTAAGAGGATCTGAGACAGGCCGCCTGGGGGAGACCCAGTACTTC. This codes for CASSLRGSETGRLGETQYF.

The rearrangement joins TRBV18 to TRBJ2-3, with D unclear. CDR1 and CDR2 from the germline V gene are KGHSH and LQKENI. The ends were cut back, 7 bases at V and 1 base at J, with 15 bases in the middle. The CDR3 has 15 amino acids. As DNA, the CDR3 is TGTGCCAGCTTCACCAGGATAAGCGGCACAGATACGCAGTATTTT. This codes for CASFTRISGTDTQYF.

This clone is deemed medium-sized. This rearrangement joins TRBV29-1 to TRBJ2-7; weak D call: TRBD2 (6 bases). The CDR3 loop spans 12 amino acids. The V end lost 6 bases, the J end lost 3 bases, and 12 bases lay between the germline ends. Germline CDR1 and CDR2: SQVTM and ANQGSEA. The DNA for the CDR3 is TGCAGCGTGCGACCGGGGGACTACGAGCAGTACTTC. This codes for CSVRPGDYEQYF.

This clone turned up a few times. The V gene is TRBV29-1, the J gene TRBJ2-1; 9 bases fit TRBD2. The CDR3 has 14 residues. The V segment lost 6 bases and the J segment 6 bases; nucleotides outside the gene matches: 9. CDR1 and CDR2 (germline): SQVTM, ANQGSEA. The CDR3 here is CSVEGLAALNEQFF. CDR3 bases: TGCAGCGTCGAGGGACTAGCTGCTCTCAATGAGCAGTTCTTC.

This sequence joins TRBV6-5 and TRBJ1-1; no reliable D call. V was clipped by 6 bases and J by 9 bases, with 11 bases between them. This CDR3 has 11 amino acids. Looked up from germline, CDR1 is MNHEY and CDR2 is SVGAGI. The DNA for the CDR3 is TGTGCCAGCAGACGGTTGGAGAAAGCTTTCTTT. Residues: CASRRLEKAFF.

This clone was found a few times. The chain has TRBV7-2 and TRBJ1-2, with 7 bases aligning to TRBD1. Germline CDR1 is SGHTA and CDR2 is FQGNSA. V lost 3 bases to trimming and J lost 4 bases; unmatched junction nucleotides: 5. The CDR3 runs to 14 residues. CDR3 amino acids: CASSFPTGFYGYTF. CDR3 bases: TGTGCCAGCAGCTTCCCGACAGGGTTCTATGGCTACACCTTC.

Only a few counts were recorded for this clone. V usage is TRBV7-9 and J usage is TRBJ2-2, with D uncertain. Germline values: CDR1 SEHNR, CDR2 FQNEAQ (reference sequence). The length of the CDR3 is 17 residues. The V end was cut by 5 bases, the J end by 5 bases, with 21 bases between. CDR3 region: CASSPVAVERGTGELFF. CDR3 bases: TGTGCCAGCAGCCCGGTCGCGGTAGAACGTGGTACCGGGGAGCTGTTTTTT. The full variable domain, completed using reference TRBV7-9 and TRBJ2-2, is DTGVSQNPRHKITKRGQNVTFRCDPISEHNRLYWYRQTLGQGPEFLTYFQNEAQLEKSRLLSDRFSAERPKGSFSTLEIQRTEQGDSAMYLCASSPVAVERGTGELFFGEGSRLTVL.

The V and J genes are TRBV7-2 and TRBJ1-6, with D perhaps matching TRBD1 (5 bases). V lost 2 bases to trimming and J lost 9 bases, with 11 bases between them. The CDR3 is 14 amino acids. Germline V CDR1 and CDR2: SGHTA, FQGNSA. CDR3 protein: CASSLIAGGSPLHF. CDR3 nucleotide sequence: TGTGCCAGCAGCTTAATCGCCGGGGGTTCACCCCTCCACTTT.

CDR3 coding DNA: TGTGCCAGCAGCCCCCCGTCGGCTCCCTACGAGCAGTACTTC. This sequence encodes CASSPPSAPYEQYF. This rearrangement joins TRBV5-4 to TRBJ2-7; D is uncertain. CDR1 and CDR2 from the germline V gene are SGHNT and YYREEE (reference sequence). CDR3 length: 14 amino acids. V was cut by 4 bases and J by 2 bases, with 13 bases left in between.

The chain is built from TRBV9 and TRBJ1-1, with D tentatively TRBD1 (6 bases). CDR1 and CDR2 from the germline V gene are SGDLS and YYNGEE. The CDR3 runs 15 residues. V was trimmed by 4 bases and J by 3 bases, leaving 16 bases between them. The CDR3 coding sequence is TGTGCCAGCAGCTCATCACAGGGAGAGTACACTGAAGCTTTCTTT. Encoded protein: CASSSSQGEYTEAFF.